The present TCR beta chain was sequenced within a study of blood T cell repertoires in COVID-19. Trimming left V 2 bases short and J 3 bases short, with 8 bases between. Germline V gene lookup returns CDR1 GTSNPN and CDR2 SVGIG (reference sequence). There are 13 residues in the CDR3. As originally analysed: From reference gene primer amplification, estimates of nucleated cell counts were derived. Profiled with immunoSEQ multiplex PCR; TCRdb holds only in-frame clones, not every one. V, J and clone size derive from that table, while D and trimming were established from the DNA sequence. The data contain around 260,000 clones, about 85% of them singletons.

The chain couples TRBV30 to TRBJ1-5; no reliable D call. Material for sequencing was peripheral blood. This TCR derives from a human donor in a cohort sampled during active COVID-19. The CDR3: CAWSHGLNQPQHF. In DNA form, the CDR3 reads TGTGCCTGGAGTCATGGCCTCAATCAGCCCCAGCATTTT.